Below, one T cell receptor beta chain is given with its context. Its antigen remains unknown. This sample is part of a study of T-cell memory formation after mild COVID-19. It was 5'RACE with constant-segment primers that produced the TCR alpha and TCR beta cDNA libraries, which carried sample barcodes and UMIs. Each CDR3 protein gets one entry after TCRdb re-called the 5' RACE reads with MiXCR. This table has under 200,000 distinct CDR3 sequences, about a third appearing once. V was cut by 4 bases and J by 10 bases, with 20 bases left in between. This CDR3 spans 14 amino acids. The germline gives CDR1 SGHRS, CDR2 YFSETQ. Whole-study results and caveats: There was no confirmation that second-wave clones peaking on day 37 were SARS-CoV-2 specific. Memory sampled before infection contained some responding clones, suggesting cross-reactive memory joined.

The chain couples TRBV5-1 to TRBJ1-2; the D is unclear. The sequenced sample consisted of PBMCs or a T cell subset sorted from them (not recorded which). This receptor was identified in an adult woman who had mild COVID-19 (a few samples of this study predate the infection). Cell type and time point are not known. CDR3 protein: CASSRGPVGVDYTF. The DNA for the CDR3 is TGCGCCAGCAGCCGAGGTCCGGTTGGGGTGGACTACACCTTC.